The 11 T cell receptor beta chains in this list originate from one sample, sequenced in a study of control samples from healthy donors and cancer patients. Some clones are missing from TCRdb's copy, which holds only in-frame ones; the method was immunoSEQ multiplex PCR. The table records 120,000 or so clones, more than 75% of them present only once. The sample consisted of blood. These receptors originate from a man in his 60s in good health.

The CDR3 here is CASSRQGYQPQHF. The CDR3 nucleotides read TGTGCCAGCTCACGACAGGGTTACCAGCCCCAGCATTTT. The chain links TRBV18 to TRBJ1-5, with TRBD1 identical over 7 bases. There are 13 residues in the CDR3. V lost 4 bases and J lost 7; bases outside the gene matches: 4. Germline values: CDR1 KGHSH, CDR2 LQKENI.

This chain connects TRBV2 to TRBJ2-3; D not certain. Trimming removed 7 bases at V and 2 bases at J, with 13 bases between. This CDR3 is built from 14 residues. CDR1 and CDR2 (germline): SNHLY, FYNNEI. For the CDR3, the DNA is TGTGCCAGCAATAGGCAGAGCAACACAGATACGCAGTATTTT. It yields the protein CASNRQSNTDTQYF.

The chain combines TRBV7-9 with TRBJ2-2; D is undetermined. The CDR3 has 13 residues. Germline values: CDR1 SEHNR, CDR2 FQNEAQ (reference sequence). Deletions cut 0 bases from V and 8 bases from J, with 7 bases between. Here the CDR3 reads CASSLAQSGELFF. CDR3 bases: TGTGCCAGCAGCTTAGCGCAATCAGGGGAGCTGTTTTTT.

This clone was seen more than once but under ten times. The chain couples TRBV19 to TRBJ1-4, with D unclear. This CDR3 contains 14 residues. Trimming took 4 bases from V and 7 from J, leaving 13 bases between them. Germline V lookup: CDR1 LNHDA, CDR2 SQIVND (reference sequence). The CDR3 sequence: CASSTLGRAEKLFF. The CDR3 nucleotides read TGTGCCAGTAGTACCCTCGGGAGGGCTGAAAAACTGTTTTTT.

This clone was seen just once. The chain joins TRBV29-1 to TRBJ2-1; D gene unclear. CDR3 size: 13 residues. CDR1 is SQVTM and CDR2 is ANQGSEA in the germline V gene. Trimming cost V 7 bases and J 4 bases, with 14 bases left between them. The CDR3 DNA is TGCAGCGGCTTGGCAGGTATTTACAATGAGCAGTTCTTC. Protein sequence: CSGLAGIYNEQFF.

The chain employs TRBV10-3 and TRBJ2-3, with a tentative D call TRBD1 (5 bases). Germline loops: CDR1 ENHRY, CDR2 SYGVKD. This CDR3 is 14 amino acids long. Trimming took off 4 bases at V and 1 base at J, with 9 bases between the two ends. The CDR3 nucleotides are TGTGCCATCAGTGGCCCCAGGGGCACAGATACGCAGTATTTT. Translated, it gives CAISGPRGTDTQYF.

The chain employs TRBV18 and TRBJ2-2; tentatively, D is TRBD1 or TRBD2 (5 bases each). The CDR3 runs 19 residues. Trimming removed 2 bases at V and 0 bases at J, with 19 bases between. CDR1 and CDR2 (germline): KGHSH, LQKENI. CDR3 loop: CASSPAGTRGKSNTGELFF. The CDR3 nucleotides are TGTGCCAGCTCACCAGCCGGAACCCGGGGCAAATCGAACACCGGGGAGCTGTTTTTT.

The rearrangement links TRBV5-6 to TRBJ1-2; D is possibly TRBD1 (6 bases). This CDR3 is 17 amino acids long. Trimming left V 1 base short and J 0 bases short, with 16 bases between. CDR1 is SGHDT and CDR2 is YYEEEE in the germline V gene. Here the CDR3 reads CASSLFQGFSSNYGYTF. In DNA form, the CDR3 reads TGTGCCAGCAGCTTGTTTCAGGGGTTCTCCTCTAACTATGGCTACACCTTC.

The rearrangement uses TRBV5-1 and TRBJ1-6; 10 bases agree with TRBD1. CDR1 and CDR2 (germline): SGHRS, YFSETQ. This CDR3 spans 18 amino acids. V trimming: 4 bases; J trimming: 3 bases; junction bases outside the gene matches: 10. In nucleotides, the CDR3 is TGCGCCAGCAGCCCAAGCCGGGACAGGGGCAACTATAATTCACCCCTCCACTTT. Translation gives CASSPSRDRGNYNSPLHF.

The chain has TRBV19 and TRBJ2-5; D unresolved. Germline values: CDR1 LNHDA, CDR2 SQIVND (reference sequence). This CDR3 region has 15 residues. The V and J ends lost 0 bases and 5 bases respectively, with 13 bases between them. The DNA of the CDR3 is TGTGCCAGTAGTATAGATATCACGGGCCACGAGACCCAGTACTTC. Its translation: CASSIDITGHETQYF.

V is TRBV28 and J is TRBJ1-5; no clear D. V lost 2 bases, J lost 0 bases, and 8 bases lay in between. Germline assignment: CDR1 MDHEN and CDR2 SYDVKM. The CDR3 is made up of 15 amino acids. CDR3 sequence: CASSLGQDSNQPQHF. In DNA, the CDR3 is TGTGCCAGCAGTTTAGGGCAGGATAGCAATCAGCCCCAGCATTTT. The full variable domain, its missing parts supplied by reference TRBV28 and TRBJ1-5, is DVKVTQSSRYLVKRTGEKVFLECVQDMDHENMFWYRQDPGLGLRLIYFSYDVKMKEKGDIPEGYSVSREKKERFSLILESASTNQTSMYLCASSLGQDSNQPQHFGDGTRLSIL.